This T cell receptor (beta chain) was documented in a study of blood T cell repertoires in COVID-19. In the study overall: PBMCs, B-cell-depleted T cells, or T cells provided the cDNA or gDNA that made up the material.

CDR1 ENHRY and CDR2 SYGVKD come from the germline V gene. V dropped 3 bases and J dropped 5 bases, with 16 bases sitting between them. The CDR3 is made up of 15 amino acids. Under the authors' procedure: Counts of nucleated cells, estimated from reference gene primer amplification, were obtained. Assay used: immunoSEQ multiplex PCR; TCRdb lists only in-frame clones, some missing. Clonal size and the V and J genes are those of that table, whereas D and trimming came from the DNA. The profile shows tens of thousands of clones, 75% to 90% of them singletons. This TCR was sampled from a woman aged 80 or over with active or convalescent COVID-19. What was sequenced was peripheral blood. The chain carries TRBV10-3 and TRBJ1-2, with D uncertain. The chain's CDR3 is CAISDSRPGGYGYTF. For the CDR3, the DNA is TGTGCCATCAGTGATTCCCGACCGGGAGGGTATGGCTACACCTTC.